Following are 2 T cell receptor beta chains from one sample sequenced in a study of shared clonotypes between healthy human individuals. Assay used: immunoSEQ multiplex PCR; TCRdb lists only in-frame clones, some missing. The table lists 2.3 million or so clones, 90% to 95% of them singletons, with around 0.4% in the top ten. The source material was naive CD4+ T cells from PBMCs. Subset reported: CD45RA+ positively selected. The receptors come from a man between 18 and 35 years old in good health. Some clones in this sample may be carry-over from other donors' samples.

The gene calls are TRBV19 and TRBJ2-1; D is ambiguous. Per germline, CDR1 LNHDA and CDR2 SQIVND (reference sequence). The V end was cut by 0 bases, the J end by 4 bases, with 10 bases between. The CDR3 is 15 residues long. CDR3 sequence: CASSIDLGKYNEQFF. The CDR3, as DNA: TGTGCCAGTAGTATAGATCTGGGGAAATACAATGAGCAGTTCTTC.

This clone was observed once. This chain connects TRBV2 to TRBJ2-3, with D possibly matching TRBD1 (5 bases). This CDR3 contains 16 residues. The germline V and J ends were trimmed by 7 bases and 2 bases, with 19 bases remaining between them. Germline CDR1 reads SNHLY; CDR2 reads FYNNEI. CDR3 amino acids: CASTIQGPLDTDTQYF. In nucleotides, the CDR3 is TGTGCCAGCACCATCCAGGGCCCACTTGACACAGATACGCAGTATTTT.